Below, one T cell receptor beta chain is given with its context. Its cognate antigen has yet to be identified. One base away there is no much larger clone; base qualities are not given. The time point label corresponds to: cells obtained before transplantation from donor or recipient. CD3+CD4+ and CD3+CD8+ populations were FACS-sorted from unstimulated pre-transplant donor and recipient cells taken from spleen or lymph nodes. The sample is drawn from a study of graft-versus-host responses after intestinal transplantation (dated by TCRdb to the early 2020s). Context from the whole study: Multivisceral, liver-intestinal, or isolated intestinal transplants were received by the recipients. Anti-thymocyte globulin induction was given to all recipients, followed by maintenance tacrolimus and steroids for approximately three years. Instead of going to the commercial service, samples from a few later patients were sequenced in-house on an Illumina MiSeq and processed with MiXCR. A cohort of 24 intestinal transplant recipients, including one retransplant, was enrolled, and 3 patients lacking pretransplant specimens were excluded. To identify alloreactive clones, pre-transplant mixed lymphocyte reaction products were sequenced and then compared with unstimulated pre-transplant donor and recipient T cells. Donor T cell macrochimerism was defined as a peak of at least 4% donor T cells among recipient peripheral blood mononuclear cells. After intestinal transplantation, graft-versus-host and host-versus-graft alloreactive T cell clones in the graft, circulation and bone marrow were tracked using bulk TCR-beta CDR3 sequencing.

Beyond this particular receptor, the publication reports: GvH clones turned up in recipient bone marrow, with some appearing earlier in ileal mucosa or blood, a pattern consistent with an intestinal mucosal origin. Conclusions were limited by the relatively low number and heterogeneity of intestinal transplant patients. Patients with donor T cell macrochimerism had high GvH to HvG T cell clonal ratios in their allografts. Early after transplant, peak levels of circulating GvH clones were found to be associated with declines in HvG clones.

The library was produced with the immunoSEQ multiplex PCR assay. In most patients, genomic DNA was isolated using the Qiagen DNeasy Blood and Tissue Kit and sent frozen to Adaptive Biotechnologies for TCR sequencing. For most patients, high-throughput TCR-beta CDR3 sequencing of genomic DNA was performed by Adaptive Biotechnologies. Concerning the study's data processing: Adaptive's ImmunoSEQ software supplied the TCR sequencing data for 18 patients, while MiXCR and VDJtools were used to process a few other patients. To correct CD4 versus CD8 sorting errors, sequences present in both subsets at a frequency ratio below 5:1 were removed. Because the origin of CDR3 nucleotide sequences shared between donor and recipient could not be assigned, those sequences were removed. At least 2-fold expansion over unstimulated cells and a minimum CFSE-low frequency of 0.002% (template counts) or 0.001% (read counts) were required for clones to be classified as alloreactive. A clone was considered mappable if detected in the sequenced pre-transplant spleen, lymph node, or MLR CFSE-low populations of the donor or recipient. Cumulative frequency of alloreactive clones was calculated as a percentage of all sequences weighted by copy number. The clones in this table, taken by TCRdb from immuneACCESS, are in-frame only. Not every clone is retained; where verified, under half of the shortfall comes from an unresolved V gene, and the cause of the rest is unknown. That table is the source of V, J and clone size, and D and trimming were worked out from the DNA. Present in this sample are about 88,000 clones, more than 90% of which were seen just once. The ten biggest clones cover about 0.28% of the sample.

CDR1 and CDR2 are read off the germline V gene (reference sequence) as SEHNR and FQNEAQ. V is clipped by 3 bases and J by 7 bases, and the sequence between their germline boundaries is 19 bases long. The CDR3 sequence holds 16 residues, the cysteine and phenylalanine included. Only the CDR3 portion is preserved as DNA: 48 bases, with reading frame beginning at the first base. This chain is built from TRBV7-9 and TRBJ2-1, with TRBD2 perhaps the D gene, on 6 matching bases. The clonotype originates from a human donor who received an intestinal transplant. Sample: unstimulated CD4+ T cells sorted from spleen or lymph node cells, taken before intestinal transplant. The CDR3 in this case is CASSFTFETSNNEQFF. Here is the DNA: TGTGCCAGCAGCTTCACCTTTGAGACTAGTAATAATGAGCAGTTCTTC.